Reported below is one T cell receptor beta chain. The authors' processing: Amplification from reference gene primers served as the basis for estimated nucleated cell counts. Some clones are missing from TCRdb's copy, which holds only in-frame ones; the method was immunoSEQ multiplex PCR. V and J calls plus clone size are reproduced from that table; the DNA served to infer D and trimming. In the table there are about 160,000 clones, around 85% of which are singletons. The V and J ends lost 6 bases and 4 bases, in that order; junction bases with no gene match: 9. Looked up from germline, CDR1 is MNHEY and CDR2 is SVGAGI. The CDR3 runs 15 residues. The data were taken from a study of blood T cell repertoires in COVID-19.

The receptor was derived from a man older than 75 with COVID-19, enrolled during active disease. The rearrangement joins TRBV6-5 to TRBJ2-1, with TRBD1 identical over 7 bases. Sequencing was performed on peripheral blood. Here the CDR3 DNA reads TGTGCCAGCAGCTGGGCGTCAGGGGGATACAATGAGCAGTTCTTC. Translation gives CASSWASGGYNEQFF.